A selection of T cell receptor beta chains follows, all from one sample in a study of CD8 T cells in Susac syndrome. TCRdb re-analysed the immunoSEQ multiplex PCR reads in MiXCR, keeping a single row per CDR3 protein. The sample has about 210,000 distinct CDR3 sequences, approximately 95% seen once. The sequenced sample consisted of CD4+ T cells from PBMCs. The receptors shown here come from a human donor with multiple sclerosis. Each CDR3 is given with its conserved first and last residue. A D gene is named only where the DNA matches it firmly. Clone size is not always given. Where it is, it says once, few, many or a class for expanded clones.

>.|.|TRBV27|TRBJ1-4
TGTGCCAGCACACCTAACCGGCGGGGGGCTCCTAATGAAAAACTGTTTTTT
CASTPNRRGAPNEKLFF
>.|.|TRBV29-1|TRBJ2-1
TGCAGCGGGGCCCCTTCAGACAATGAGCAGTTCTTC
CSGAPSDNEQFF
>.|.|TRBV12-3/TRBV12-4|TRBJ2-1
TGTGCCAGCAGTTACACGGGATCCTACAATGAGCAGTTCTTC
CASSYTGSYNEQFF
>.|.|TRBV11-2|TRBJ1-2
TGTGCCAGCAGCTCCTACCGGGATCCAGCTAACTATGGCTACACCTTC
CASSSYRDPANYGYTF
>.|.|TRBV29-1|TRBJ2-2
TGCAGCGCAGGAGTAGGGGCGAGCGGGGAGCTGTTTTTT
CSAGVGASGELFF
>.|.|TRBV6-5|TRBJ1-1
TGTGCCAGCAGTTACTCGAGAAACAGGGTTGTAGTGGCTTTCTTT
CASSYSRNRVVVAFF
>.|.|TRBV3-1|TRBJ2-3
TGTGCCAGCAGCCATTGGGATGAAGGGGGACTACAAGATACGCAGTATTTT
CASSHWDEGGLQDTQYF
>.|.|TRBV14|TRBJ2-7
TGTGCCAGCAGCCAAGTCCGGGAGCCAGCGGTAGAGCAGTACTTC
CASSQVREPAVEQYF
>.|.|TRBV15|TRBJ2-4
TGTGCCACCAGCAGAGCCGGGAGAAACATTCAGTACTTC
CATSRAGRNIQYF
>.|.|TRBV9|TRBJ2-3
TGTGCCAGCAGCGACGCCCGGGAGGATACGCAGTATTTT
CASSDAREDTQYF
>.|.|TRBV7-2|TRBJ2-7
TGTGCCAGCAGCTTTCATTCACAATACGAGCAGTACTTC
CASSFHSQYEQYF
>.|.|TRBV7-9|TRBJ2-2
TGTGCCAGCACCCCTGACCTCTTGACCGGGGAGCTGTTTTTT
CASTPDLLTGELFF
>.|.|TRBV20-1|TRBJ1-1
TGCAGTGCTAGAGATCTAACAGAAACAGCTTTCTTT
CSARDLTETAFF
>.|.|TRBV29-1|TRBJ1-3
TGCAGCGCTTTCTCAAGGCACTCTGGAAACACCATATATTTT
CSAFSRHSGNTIYF
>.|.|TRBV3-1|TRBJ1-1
TGTGCCAGCAGCCAAGGACAGGCTGAAGCTTTCTTT
CASSQGQAEAFF
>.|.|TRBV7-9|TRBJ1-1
TGTGCCAGCAGCTTAGGCCAGGGCCCTGAAGCTTTCTTT
CASSLGQGPEAFF
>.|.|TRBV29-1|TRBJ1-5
TGCAGCGCCTCCCTAGGGGGGTACCAGCCCCAGCATTTT
CSASLGGYQPQHF
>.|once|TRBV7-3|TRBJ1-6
TGTGCCAGCAGCTACCAAAAGGGCTCACCCCTCCACTTT
CASSYQKGSPLHF
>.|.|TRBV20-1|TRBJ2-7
TGCAGTGCTAGACGTCAGCCCTCCTACGAGCAGTACTTC
CSARRQPSYEQYF
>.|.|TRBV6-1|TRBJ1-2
TGTGCCAGCACCATTGACCCCCAACATGGACAGATATATGGCTACACCTTC
CASTIDPQHGQIYGYTF
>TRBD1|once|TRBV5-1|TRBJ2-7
TGCGCCAGCAGCTGGGACAGCGGTCGGTGGCAGTACTTC
CASSWDSGRWQYF
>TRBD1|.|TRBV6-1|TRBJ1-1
TGTGCCAGCAGTCTCACCCTTAGGGGGCCGACTGAAGCTTTCTTT
CASSLTLRGPTEAFF
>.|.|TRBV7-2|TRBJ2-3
TGTGCCAGCAGCCGGAGCCGCGGAGATACGCAGTATTTT
CASSRSRGDTQYF
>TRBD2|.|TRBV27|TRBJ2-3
TGTGCCAGCAATTCCCCGGGAGGGCCCGGCAGCACAGATACGCAGTATTTT
CASNSPGGPGSTDTQYF
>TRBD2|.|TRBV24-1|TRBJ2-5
TGTGCCACCAGTGATTATTCAGCGGGAGGTCAAGAGACCCAGTACTTC
CATSDYSAGGQETQYF
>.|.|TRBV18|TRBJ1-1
TGTGCCAGCTCACCAGGCGGGGCATTGTCGAACACTGAAGCTTTCTTT
CASSPGGALSNTEAFF
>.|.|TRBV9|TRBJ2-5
TGTGCCAGCAGCGTACCAGGGGGGCAGACCCAGTACTTC
CASSVPGGQTQYF
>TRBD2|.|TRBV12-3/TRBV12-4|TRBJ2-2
TGTGCCACCGCGGGACTAGCGAAGGCCGGGGAGCTGTTTTTT
CATAGLAKAGELFF
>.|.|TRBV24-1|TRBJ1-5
TGTGCCACCAGTGATACCTACTACAGGGTTAGCAATCAGCCCCAGCATTTT
CATSDTYYRVSNQPQHF
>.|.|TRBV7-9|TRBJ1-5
TGTGCCAGCAGCCCCCTGATTGGGGGTCAGCCCCAGCATTTT
CASSPLIGGQPQHF
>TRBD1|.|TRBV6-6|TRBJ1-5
TGTGCCAGCAGTCGGACAGGTTCTGGCAATCAGCCCCAGCATTTT
CASSRTGSGNQPQHF
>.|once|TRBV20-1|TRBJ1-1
TGCAGTGCTAGAGATACCATGAACACTGAAGCTTTCTTT
CSARDTMNTEAFF
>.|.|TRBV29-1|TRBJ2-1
TGCAGCGTTGTTTCGTGGGTGGAGCAGTTCTTC
CSVVSWVEQFF
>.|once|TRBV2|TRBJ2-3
TGTGCCAGCAGTGAACGGGCGGGGAACACAGATACGCAGTATTTT
CASSERAGNTDTQYF
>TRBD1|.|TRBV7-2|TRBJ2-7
TGTGCCAGCAGCTTAGTGACAGGGGGTTCCTACGAGCAGTACTTC
CASSLVTGGSYEQYF
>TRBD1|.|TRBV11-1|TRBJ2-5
TGTGCCAGCAGCTTCGACAGGGGTGAGACCCAGTACTTC
CASSFDRGETQYF
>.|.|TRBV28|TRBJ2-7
TGTGCCAGCAGTTTACAGGCGATCATGGTGAAGCAGTACTTC
CASSLQAIMVKQYF
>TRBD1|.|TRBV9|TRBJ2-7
TGTGCCAGCAGCTCCGGGACAGTGGTTCACGAGCAGTACTTC
CASSSGTVVHEQYF
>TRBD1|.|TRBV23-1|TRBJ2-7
TGCGCCAGCACAGGGACAGGGAAGGTCGAGCAGTACTTC
CASTGTGKVEQYF
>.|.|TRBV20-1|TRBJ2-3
TGCAGTGCTGCTAGGACAGAAAAAAACACAGATACGCAGTATTTT
CSAARTEKNTDTQYF
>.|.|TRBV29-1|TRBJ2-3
TGCAGCGTTGCTGGACAGCTCCTTACAGATACGCAGTATTTT
CSVAGQLLTDTQYF
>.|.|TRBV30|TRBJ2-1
TGTGCCTGCCAAGGAGGTTATAGTCTGTTCTTC
CACQGGYSLFF
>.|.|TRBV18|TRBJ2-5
TGTGCCACCACTCCCCAACCCCAAGAGACCCAGTACTTC
CATTPQPQETQYF
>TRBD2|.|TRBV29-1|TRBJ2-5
TGCAGCGTTCGTATGGGGGGGGAGACCCAGTACTTC
CSVRMGGETQYF
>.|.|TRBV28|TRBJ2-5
TGTGCCAGCAGCAGTTCCCACTCTACAGGCCCCCAAGAGACCCAGTACTTC
CASSSSHSTGPQETQYF
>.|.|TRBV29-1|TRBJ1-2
TGCAGCGTTGCCCCACAAGCTAACTATGGCTACACCTTC
CSVAPQANYGYTF
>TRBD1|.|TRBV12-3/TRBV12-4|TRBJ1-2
TGTGCCAGCACGGGACAGGGCACATTCAACTATGGCTACACCTTC
CASTGQGTFNYGYTF
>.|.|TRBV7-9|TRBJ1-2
TGTGCCAGCAGCTTCGTCCCCCATGGCTACACCTTC
CASSFVPHGYTF
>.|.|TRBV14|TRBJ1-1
TGTGCCAGCAGCGCAGGCCCGGACACTGAAGCTTTCTTT
CASSAGPDTEAFF
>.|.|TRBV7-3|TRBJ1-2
TGTGCCAGCAGCTTGGATGGGGGCCGTAGTGGCTACACCTTC
CASSLDGGRSGYTF
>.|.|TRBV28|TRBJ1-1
TGTGCCAGCAGTTTGCACGCCCCAAACGCTGAAGCTTTCTTT
CASSLHAPNAEAFF
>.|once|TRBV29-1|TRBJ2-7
TGCAGCGTTACCGGGGACGGCTACGAGCAGTACTTC
CSVTGDGYEQYF
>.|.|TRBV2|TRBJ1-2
TGTGCCAGCAGAGAAGATGGCTACACCTTC
CASREDGYTF
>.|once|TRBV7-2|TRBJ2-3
TGTGCCAGCAGCTTAGTGGCGGGGGCGCAGGATACGCAGTATTTT
CASSLVAGAQDTQYF
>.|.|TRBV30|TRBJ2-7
TGTGCCTGGAACAGGGCCTACGAGCAGTACTTC
CAWNRAYEQYF
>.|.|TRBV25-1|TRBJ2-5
TGTGCCAGCAGCCCTCCTCCGGCGGAGACCCAGTACTTC
CASSPPPAETQYF
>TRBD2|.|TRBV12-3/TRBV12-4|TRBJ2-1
TGTGCCAGCAGTCTACGGACTAGGGTAGGAAATGAGCAGTTCTTC
CASSLRTRVGNEQFF